Shown below are 20 T cell receptor beta chains from a single sample sequenced in a study of blood T cell repertoires in COVID-19. Some clones are missing from TCRdb's copy, which holds only in-frame ones; the method was immunoSEQ multiplex PCR. The sample has over 130,000 clones; around 87% are singletons. What was sequenced was peripheral blood. The receptors were sampled from a woman in her fifties or sixties with active or convalescent COVID-19.

Remarks on this clone: Different DNA sequences within this sample yield the same CDR3. The chain employs TRBV5-6 and TRBJ2-7, with 7 nucleotides matching TRBD1. Germline V gene data show CDR1 as SGHDT and CDR2 as YYEEEE. The CDR3 sequence is 12 residues long. V trimming: 4 bases; J trimming: 5 bases; junction bases outside the gene matches: 3. The CDR3 region is CASSPGQDEQYF. DNA of the CDR3: TGTGCCAGCAGCCCCGGACAGGACGAGCAGTACTTC.

This chain uses TRBV7-2 with TRBJ1-5; possibly TRBD1 for D (5 bases). V lost 1 base and J 6 bases, leaving 13 bases between the germline ends. The CDR3 length is 15 residues. Germline V gene sequence: CDR1 SGHTA, CDR2 FQGNSA. The chain's CDR3 is CASSLDAQVVQPQHF. The DNA of the CDR3 is TGTGCCAGCAGCTTAGACGCACAGGTGGTTCAGCCCCAGCATTTT. Full variable domain (remainder filled in from reference TRBV7-2 and TRBJ1-5): GAGVSQSPSNKVTEKGKDVELRCDPISGHTALYWYRQSLGQGLEFLIYFQGNSAPDKSGLPSDRFSAERTGGSVSTLTIQRTQQEDSAVYLCASSLDAQVVQPQHFGDGTRLSIL.

The chain recombines TRBV2 with TRBJ2-5, with TRBD2 as a possible D gene (6 bases). Germline V gene lookup returns CDR1 SNHLY and CDR2 FYNNEI. V gave up 5 bases and J gave up 2 bases, with 9 bases separating them. The CDR3 loop spans 13 amino acids. CDR3 nucleotide sequence: TGTGCCAGCAGTATTAGCGGTCAAGAGACCCAGTACTTC. Its protein is CASSISGQETQYF.

The CDR3 is CASTPRRGSETQYF. The CDR3 DNA follows: TGTGCCAGCACCCCAAGGAGGGGATCAGAGACCCAGTACTTC. This chain joins TRBV3-1 (or the pseudogene TRBV3-2) and TRBJ2-5; D might be TRBD2 (6 bases). This CDR3 has 14 residues. The V and J ends lost 7 bases and 4 bases respectively, with 16 bases between them. The germline CDR1 and CDR2 sequences are LGHDT and YNNKEL (reference sequence).

The genes are TRBV7-2 and TRBJ2-1, with 9 bases aligning to TRBD2. CDR3 size: 15 residues. Germline V CDR1 and CDR2: SGHTA, FQGNSA. Trimming took 8 bases from V and 2 from J; bases not matched to a gene: 7. The CDR3 region has the DNA TGTGCCAGCCCCGGCGGGGGGGCAACCTACAATGAGCAGTTCTTC. Its protein product is CASPGGGATYNEQFF. Looking up the rest from reference TRBV7-2 and TRBJ2-1 gives the full variable domain: GAGVSQSPSNKVTEKGKDVELRCDPISGHTALYWYRQSLGQGLEFLIYFQGNSAPDKSGLPSDRFSAERTGGSVSTLTIQRTQQEDSAVYLCASPGGGATYNEQFFGPGTRLTVL.

V usage is TRBV10-3 and J usage is TRBJ1-1; D is unresolved. V lost 3 bases and J 6 bases, leaving 17 bases between the germline ends. CDR3 length: 15 amino acids. Germline V gene data show CDR1 as ENHRY and CDR2 as SYGVKD. The CDR3 reads CAISEAEAANAEAFF. The CDR3 DNA follows: TGTGCCATCAGTGAAGCGGAGGCCGCAAACGCTGAAGCTTTCTTT.

The chain recombines TRBV5-1 with TRBJ1-6, with TRBD1 as a possible D gene (6 bases). Looked up from germline, CDR1 is SGHRS and CDR2 is YFSETQ. The V end was cut by 0 bases, the J end by 7 bases, with 11 bases between. This CDR3 region has 15 residues. CDR3 nucleotide sequence: TGCGCCAGCAGCTTGGAAGGGGGAAAGAATTCACCCCTCCACTTT. Translated: CASSLEGGKNSPLHF.

V gene TRBV6-4 combines with J gene TRBJ1-1; D uncertain. Trimming pared 6 bases from V and 8 bases from J, leaving 16 bases between. The CDR3 extends over 13 amino acids. Per germline, CDR1 MRHNA and CDR2 SNTAGT. The CDR3 is CASSAQAGGEAFF. In nucleotides, the CDR3 is TGTGCCAGCAGCGCGCAGGCGGGTGGGGAAGCTTTCTTT.

The DNA of the CDR3 is TGTGCCAGCAAGTCACGGGGGGCTCGGTACGAGCAGTACTTC. Protein sequence: CASKSRGARYEQYF. The rearrangement joins TRBV13 to TRBJ2-7, with a tentative D call TRBD2 (7 bases). This CDR3 is built from 14 residues. Per the germline V gene, CDR1 is PRHDT and CDR2 is FYEKMQ (reference sequence). Trimming pared 7 bases from V and 4 bases from J, leaving 17 bases between.

The chain has TRBV19 and TRBJ1-3; D is unclear. In germline, CDR1 is LNHDA, CDR2 SQIVND (reference sequence). The CDR3 extends over 15 amino acids. V gave up 3 bases and J gave up 4 bases, with 13 bases separating them. The CDR3 sequence: CASSIRRNPGNTIYF. In nucleotides, the CDR3 is TGTGCCAGTAGTATTAGGAGGAACCCCGGAAACACCATATATTTT.

This clone showed up just a few times. The rearrangement links TRBV6-6 to TRBJ2-1; D is possibly TRBD1 (5 bases). Germline V CDR1 and CDR2: MNHNY, SVGAGI (reference sequence). The CDR3 covers 15 residues. V was pared by 5 bases and J by 3 bases, with 14 bases between. CDR3 in DNA: TGTGCCAGCAGTCTCGACAGAAGAGGCTACAATGAGCAGTTCTTC. Its protein product is CASSLDRRGYNEQFF.

V usage is TRBV5-4 and J usage is TRBJ2-3, with 9 bases fitting TRBD2. CDR3 length equals 15 residues. With 1 base clipped from V and 5 bases from J, the junction kept 5 bases outside the gene matches. Germline CDR1 and CDR2: SGHNT and YYREEE (reference sequence). CDR3 sequence: CASSLRLAGRDTQYF. DNA for the CDR3: TGTGCCAGCAGCTTGCGGCTAGCGGGGAGAGATACGCAGTATTTT. The full variable domain, with the rest looked up from reference TRBV5-4 and TRBJ2-3, is ETGVTQSPTHLIKTRGQQVTLRCSSQSGHNTVSWYQQALGQGPQFIFQYYREEENGRGNFPPRFSGLQFPNYSSELNVNALELDDSALYLCASSLRLAGRDTQYFGPGTRLTVL.

The chain joins TRBV2 to TRBJ1-1; perhaps TRBD1 as D (5 bases). CDR3 length equals 14 residues. The V end lost 7 bases, the J end lost 0 bases, and 12 bases lay between the germline ends. Germline-derived CDR1 and CDR2 are SNHLY and FYNNEI. CDR3 loop: CASTEGLLNTEAFF. The CDR3 DNA sequence: TGTGCCAGCACAGAGGGACTCTTGAACACTGAAGCTTTCTTT.

This clone came up a few times. The chain has TRBV5-1 and TRBJ1-2; 7 bases match TRBD1. The CDR3 runs to 13 residues. Germline CDR1 reads SGHRS; CDR2 reads YFSETQ. With 4 bases clipped from V and 6 bases from J, the junction kept 6 bases outside the gene matches. CDR3 coding DNA: TGCGCCAGCAGCCCTACAGGGGTGGATGGCTACACCTTC. Translation gives CASSPTGVDGYTF. The full variable domain, its missing parts supplied by reference TRBV5-1 and TRBJ1-2, is KAGVTQTPRYLIKTRGQQVTLSCSPISGHRSVSWYQQTPGQGLQFLFEYFSETQRNKGNFPGRFSGRQFSNSRSEMNVSTLELGDSALYLCASSPTGVDGYTFGSGTRLTVV.

The table lists this clone with a count of one. The chain couples TRBV5-5 to TRBJ1-6, with D hard to call. CDR3 length: 15 amino acids. Trimming took 4 bases from V and 3 from J, leaving 11 bases between them. Germline assignment: CDR1 SGHKS and CDR2 YYEKEE (reference sequence). CDR3 sequence reads: CASSTVPVYNSPLHF. DNA for the CDR3: TGTGCCAGCAGCACAGTGCCCGTCTATAATTCACCCCTCCACTTT.

The J gene is TRBJ2-3, the V gene TRBV3-1 (or the pseudogene TRBV3-2); possible D gene TRBD2, 5 bases. V shed 4 bases and J shed 2 bases, with 13 bases lying between them. The CDR3 length is 15 residues. Germline lookup yields CDR1 LGHDT and CDR2 YNNKEL (reference sequence). This CDR3 reads CASSPDYAHTDTQYF. In DNA form, the CDR3 reads TGTGCCAGCAGCCCCGACTACGCCCACACAGATACGCAGTATTTT.

The chain links TRBV7-2 to TRBJ2-3; 10 nucleotides align to TRBD2. The CDR3 loop spans 18 amino acids. Trimming at V came to 5 bases and at J to 3 bases, leaving 14 bases not matched to a gene. Looked up from germline, CDR1 is SGHTA and CDR2 is FQGNSA. The CDR3 reads CASSLKRGGGERTDTQYF. The DNA of the CDR3 is TGTGCCAGCAGCCTTAAGCGGGGGGGAGGGGAAAGAACAGATACGCAGTATTTT.

This clone appeared once. The chain uses TRBV15 and TRBJ2-5; 9 bases match TRBD1. V was pared by 0 bases and J by 4 bases, with 3 bases of the junction left unmatched. Germline V lookup: CDR1 LNHNV, CDR2 YYDKDF (reference sequence). The CDR3 has 15 residues. The DNA of the CDR3 is TGTGCCACCAGCAGAGATGGGACAGGGAGAGAGACCCAGTACTTC. It is translated as CATSRDGTGRETQYF.

This clone was counted many times. The J gene is TRBJ1-4, the V gene TRBV3-1 (or the pseudogene TRBV3-2); the D is unclear. CDR3 size: 14 residues. Germline V CDR1 and CDR2: LGHDT, YNNKEL (reference sequence). V was clipped by 4 bases and J by 11 bases, with 17 bases between them. The CDR3 here is CASSPPVAARKLFF. The CDR3, as DNA: TGTGCCAGCAGCCCCCCCGTGGCAGCCAGGAAACTGTTTTTT.

The chain has TRBV6-5 and TRBJ2-5, with D possibly matching TRBD1 (8 bases). CDR1 is MNHEY, CDR2 SVGAGI, per germline. There are 15 residues in the CDR3. V was pared by 6 bases and J by 2 bases, with 16 bases between. CDR3 in DNA: TGTGCCAGCAGGCCCGACAGGGGAGGGCAAGAGACCCAGTACTTC. Translation gives CASRPDRGGQETQYF.